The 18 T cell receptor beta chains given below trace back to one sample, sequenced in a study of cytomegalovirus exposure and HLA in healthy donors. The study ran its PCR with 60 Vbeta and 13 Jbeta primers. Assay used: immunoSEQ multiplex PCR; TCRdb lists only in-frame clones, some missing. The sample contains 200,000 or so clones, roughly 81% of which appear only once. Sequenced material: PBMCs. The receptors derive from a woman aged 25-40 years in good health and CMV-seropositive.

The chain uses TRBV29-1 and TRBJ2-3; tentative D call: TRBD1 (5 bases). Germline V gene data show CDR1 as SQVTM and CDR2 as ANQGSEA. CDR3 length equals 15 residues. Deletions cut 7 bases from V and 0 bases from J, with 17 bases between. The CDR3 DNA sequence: TGCAGCGCCGAAGGACATTCGACTAGCACAGATACGCAGTATTTT. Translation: CSAEGHSTSTDTQYF.

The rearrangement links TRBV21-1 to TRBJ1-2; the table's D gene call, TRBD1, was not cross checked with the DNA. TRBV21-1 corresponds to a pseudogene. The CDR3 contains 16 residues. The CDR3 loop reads CASSKACLRDRESYTF. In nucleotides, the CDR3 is TGTGCCAGCAGCAAAGCGTGTCTTAGGGACAGGGAAAGCTACACCTTC.

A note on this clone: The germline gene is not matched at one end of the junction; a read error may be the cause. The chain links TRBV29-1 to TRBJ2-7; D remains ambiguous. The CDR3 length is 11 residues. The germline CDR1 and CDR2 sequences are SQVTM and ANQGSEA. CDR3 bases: TGCAGCGCCGATGGCCCCCTGGAGCAGCACTTC. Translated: CSADGPLEQHF.

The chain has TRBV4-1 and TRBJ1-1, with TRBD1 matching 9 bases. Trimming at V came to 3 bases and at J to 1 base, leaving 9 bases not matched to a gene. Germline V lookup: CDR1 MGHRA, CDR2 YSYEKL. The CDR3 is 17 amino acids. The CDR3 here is CASSQRVGQGTNTEAFF. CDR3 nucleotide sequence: TGCGCCAGCAGCCAGAGGGTTGGACAGGGGACGAACACTGAAGCTTTCTTT.

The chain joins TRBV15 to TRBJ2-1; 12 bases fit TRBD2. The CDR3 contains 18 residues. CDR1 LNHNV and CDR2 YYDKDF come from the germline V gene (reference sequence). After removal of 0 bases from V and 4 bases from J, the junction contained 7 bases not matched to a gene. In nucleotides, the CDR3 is TGTGCCACCAGCAGAGAGACGTCTAGCGGGAGGGGTTACAATGAGCAGTTCTTC. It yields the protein CATSRETSSGRGYNEQFF.

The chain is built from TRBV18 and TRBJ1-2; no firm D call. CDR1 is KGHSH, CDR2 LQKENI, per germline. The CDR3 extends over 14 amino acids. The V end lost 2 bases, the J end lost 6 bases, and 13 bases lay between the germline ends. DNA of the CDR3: TGTGCCAGCTCACCAGCTGCGGAACAACATGGCTACACCTTC. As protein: CASSPAAEQHGYTF.

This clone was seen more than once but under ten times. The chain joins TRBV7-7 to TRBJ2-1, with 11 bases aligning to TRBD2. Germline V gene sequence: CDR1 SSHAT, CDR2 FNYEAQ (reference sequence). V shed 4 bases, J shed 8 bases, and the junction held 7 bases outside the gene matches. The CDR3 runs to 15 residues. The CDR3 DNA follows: TGTGCCAGCAGCTACCGACTAGCGGGATACGATGAGCAGTTCTTC. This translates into CASSYRLAGYDEQFF.

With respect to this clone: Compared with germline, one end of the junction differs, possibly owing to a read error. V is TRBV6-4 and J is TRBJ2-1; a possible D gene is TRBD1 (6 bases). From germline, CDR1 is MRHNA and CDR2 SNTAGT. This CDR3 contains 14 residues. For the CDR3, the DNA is TGTGCCAGCAGTGAGACTGGAACAGCAGGGGCCAGGATCTTC. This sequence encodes CASSETGTAGARIF.

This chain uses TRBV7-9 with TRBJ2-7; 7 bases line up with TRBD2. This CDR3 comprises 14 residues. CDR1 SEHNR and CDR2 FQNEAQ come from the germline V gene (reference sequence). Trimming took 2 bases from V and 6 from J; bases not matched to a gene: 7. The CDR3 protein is CASSLPGGYGEQYF. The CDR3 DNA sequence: TGTGCCAGCAGCTTACCCGGGGGGTACGGCGAGCAGTACTTC.

CDR3 DNA sequence: TGTGCCAGCAGTGGACAGACAGGGGGCCAAGAGACCCAGTACTTC. Translation gives CASSGQTGGQETQYF. The V gene is TRBV2, the J gene TRBJ2-5, with 9 bases matching TRBD1. The ends lost 4 bases at V and 1 base at J; junction bases unmatched: 4. Germline assignment: CDR1 SNHLY and CDR2 FYNNEI. CDR3 size: 15 residues.

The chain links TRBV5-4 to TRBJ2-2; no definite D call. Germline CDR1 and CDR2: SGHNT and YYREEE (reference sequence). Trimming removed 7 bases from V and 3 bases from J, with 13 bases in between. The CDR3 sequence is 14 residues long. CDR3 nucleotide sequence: TGTGCCAGCTATCGGCTCGCGGACACCGGGGAGCTGTTTTTT. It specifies CASYRLADTGELFF.

The CDR3 sequence is CASSLTGSKNTEAFF. DNA for the CDR3: TGTGCCAGCAGCCTGACTGGTTCAAAAAACACTGAAGCTTTCTTT. The V call is TRBV6-5, the J call TRBJ1-1; D gene uncertain. Germline V CDR1 and CDR2: MNHEY, SVGAGI. CDR3 length: 15 amino acids. Trimming cost V 6 bases and J 2 bases, with 16 bases left between them.

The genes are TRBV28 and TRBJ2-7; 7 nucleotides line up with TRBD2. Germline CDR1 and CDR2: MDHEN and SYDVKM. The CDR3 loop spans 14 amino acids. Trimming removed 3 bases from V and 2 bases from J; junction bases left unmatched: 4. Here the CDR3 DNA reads TGTGCCAGCAGTTTTCGGGGGGTTACCTACGAGCAGTACTTC. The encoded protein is CASSFRGVTYEQYF.

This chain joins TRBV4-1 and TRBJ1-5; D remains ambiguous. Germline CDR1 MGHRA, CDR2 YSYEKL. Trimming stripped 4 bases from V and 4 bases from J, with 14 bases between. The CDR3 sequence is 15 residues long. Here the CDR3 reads CASSLDLGSNQPQHF. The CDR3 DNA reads TGCGCCAGCAGCCTCGATCTAGGGAGTAATCAGCCCCAGCATTTT.

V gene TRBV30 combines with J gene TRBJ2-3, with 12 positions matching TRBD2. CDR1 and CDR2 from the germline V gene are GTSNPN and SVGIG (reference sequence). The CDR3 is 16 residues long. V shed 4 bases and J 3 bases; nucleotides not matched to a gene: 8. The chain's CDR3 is CAWTFGLAGGTDTQYF. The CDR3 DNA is TGTGCCTGGACTTTTGGGCTAGCGGGGGGGACAGATACGCAGTATTTT.

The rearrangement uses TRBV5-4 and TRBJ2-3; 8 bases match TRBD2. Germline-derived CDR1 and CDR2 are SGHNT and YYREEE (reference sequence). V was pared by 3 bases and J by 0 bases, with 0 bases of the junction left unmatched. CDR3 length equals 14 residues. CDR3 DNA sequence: TGTGCCAGCAGCTCTAGCGGGAGCACAGATACGCAGTATTTT. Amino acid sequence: CASSSSGSTDTQYF. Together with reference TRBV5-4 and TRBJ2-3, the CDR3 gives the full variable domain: ETGVTQSPTHLIKTRGQQVTLRCSSQSGHNTVSWYQQALGQGPQFIFQYYREEENGRGNFPPRFSGLQFPNYSSELNVNALELDDSALYLCASSSSGSTDTQYFGPGTRLTVL.

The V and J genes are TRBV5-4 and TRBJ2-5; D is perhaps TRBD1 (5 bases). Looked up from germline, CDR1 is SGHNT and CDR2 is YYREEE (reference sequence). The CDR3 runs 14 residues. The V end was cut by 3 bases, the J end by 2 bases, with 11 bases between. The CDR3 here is CASSSTGGQETQYF. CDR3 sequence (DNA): TGTGCCAGCAGCTCCACAGGCGGACAAGAGACCCAGTACTTC.

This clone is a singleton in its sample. The CDR3 DNA reads as TGTGCCAGCAGGGAACAGGGAGGGTACGAGCAGTACTTC. This encodes CASREQGGYEQYF. J is TRBJ2-7 and V is TRBV6-6; possibly TRBD2 for D (7 bases). The CDR3 loop spans 13 amino acids. In germline, CDR1 is MNHNY, CDR2 SVGAGI (reference sequence). V was cut by 6 bases and J by 4 bases, with 13 bases left in between.